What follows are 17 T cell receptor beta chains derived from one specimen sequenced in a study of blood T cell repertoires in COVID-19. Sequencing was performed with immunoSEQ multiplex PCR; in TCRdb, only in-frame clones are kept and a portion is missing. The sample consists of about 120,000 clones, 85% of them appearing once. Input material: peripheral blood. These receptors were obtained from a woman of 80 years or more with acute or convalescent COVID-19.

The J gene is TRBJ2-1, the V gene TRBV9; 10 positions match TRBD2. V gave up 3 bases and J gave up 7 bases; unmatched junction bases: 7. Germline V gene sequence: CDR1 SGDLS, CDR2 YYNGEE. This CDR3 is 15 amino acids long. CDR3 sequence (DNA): TGTGCCAGCAGCGAAGTAGCGGGGGGCCTTAATGAGCAGTTCTTC. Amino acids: CASSEVAGGLNEQFF.

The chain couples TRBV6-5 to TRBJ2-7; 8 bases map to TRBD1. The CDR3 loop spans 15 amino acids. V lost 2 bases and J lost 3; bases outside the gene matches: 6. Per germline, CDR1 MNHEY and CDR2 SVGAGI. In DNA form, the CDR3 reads TGTGCCAGCAGTTACAAGAGGACAGGGAGCTACGAGCAGTACTTC. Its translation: CASSYKRTGSYEQYF.

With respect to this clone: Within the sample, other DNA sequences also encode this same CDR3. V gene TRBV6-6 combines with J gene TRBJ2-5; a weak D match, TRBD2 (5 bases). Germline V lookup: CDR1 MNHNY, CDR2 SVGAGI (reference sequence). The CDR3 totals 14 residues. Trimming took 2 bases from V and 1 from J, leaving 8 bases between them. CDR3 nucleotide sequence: TGTGCCAGCAGTTACGGAGGAGCCCAAGAGACCCAGTACTTC. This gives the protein CASSYGGAQETQYF.

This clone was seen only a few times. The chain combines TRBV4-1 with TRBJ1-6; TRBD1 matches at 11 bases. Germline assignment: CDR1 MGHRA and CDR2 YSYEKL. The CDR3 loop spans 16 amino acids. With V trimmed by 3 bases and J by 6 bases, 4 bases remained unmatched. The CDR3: CASSQTGTGGNSPLHF. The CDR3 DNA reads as TGCGCCAGCAGCCAGACCGGGACAGGGGGTAATTCACCCCTCCACTTT.

CDR3 coding DNA: TGTGCCAGCAGCCGCACCCTAGCGGGGGGTTCTCAAGTCACGCAGTATTTT. Its translation is CASSRTLAGGSQVTQYF. The V and J genes are TRBV4-2 and TRBJ2-3, with 11 bases aligning to TRBD2. Germline-derived CDR1 and CDR2 are LGHNA and YNFKEQ. This CDR3 spans 17 amino acids. With V trimmed by 4 bases and J by 9 bases, 15 bases remained unmatched.

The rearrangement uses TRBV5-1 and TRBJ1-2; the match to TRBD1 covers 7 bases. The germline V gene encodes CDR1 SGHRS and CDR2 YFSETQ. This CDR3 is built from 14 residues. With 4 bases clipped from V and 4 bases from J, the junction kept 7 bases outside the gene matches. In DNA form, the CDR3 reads TGCGCCAGCAGCCGAGAACAGGGGACCTATGGCTACACCTTC. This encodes CASSREQGTYGYTF. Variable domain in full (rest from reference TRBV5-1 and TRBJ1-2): KAGVTQTPRYLIKTRGQQVTLSCSPISGHRSVSWYQQTPGQGLQFLFEYFSETQRNKGNFPGRFSGRQFSNSRSEMNVSTLELGDSALYLCASSREQGTYGYTFGSGTRLTVV.

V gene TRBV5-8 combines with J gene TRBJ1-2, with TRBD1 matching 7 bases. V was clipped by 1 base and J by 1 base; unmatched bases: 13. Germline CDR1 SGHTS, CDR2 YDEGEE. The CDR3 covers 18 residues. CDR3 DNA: TGTGCCAGCAGCTTGACCTTGGGACAGCCGTCCCTTAACTATGGCTACACCTTC. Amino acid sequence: CASSLTLGQPSLNYGYTF.

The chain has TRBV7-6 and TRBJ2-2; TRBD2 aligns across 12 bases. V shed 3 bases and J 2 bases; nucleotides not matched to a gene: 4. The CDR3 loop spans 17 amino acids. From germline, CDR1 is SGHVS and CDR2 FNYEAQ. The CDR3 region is CASSFGLAGTNTGELFF. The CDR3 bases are TGTGCCAGCAGCTTTGGACTAGCGGGGACCAACACCGGGGAGCTGTTTTTT.

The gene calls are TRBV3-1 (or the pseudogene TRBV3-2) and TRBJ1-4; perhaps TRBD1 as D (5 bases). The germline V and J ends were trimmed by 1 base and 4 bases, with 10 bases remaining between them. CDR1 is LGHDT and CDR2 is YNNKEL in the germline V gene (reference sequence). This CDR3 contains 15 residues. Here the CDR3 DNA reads TGTGCCAGCAGCCAAGGGGGACTAGTTAATGAAAAACTGTTTTTT. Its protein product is CASSQGGLVNEKLFF.

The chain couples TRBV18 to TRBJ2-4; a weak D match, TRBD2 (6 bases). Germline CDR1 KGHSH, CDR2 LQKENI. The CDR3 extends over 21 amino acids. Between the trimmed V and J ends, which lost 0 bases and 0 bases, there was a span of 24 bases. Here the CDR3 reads CASSPPRIAVDSHLAKNIQYF. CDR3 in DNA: TGTGCCAGCTCACCACCGAGAATAGCGGTCGATAGCCACCTAGCCAAAAACATTCAGTACTTC. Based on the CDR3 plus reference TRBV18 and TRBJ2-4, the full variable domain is NAGVMQNPRHLVRRRGQEARLRCSPMKGHSHVYWYRQLPEEGLKFMVYLQKENIIDESGMPKERFSAEFPKEGPSILRIQQVVRGDSAAYFCASSPPRIAVDSHLAKNIQYFGAGTRLSVL.

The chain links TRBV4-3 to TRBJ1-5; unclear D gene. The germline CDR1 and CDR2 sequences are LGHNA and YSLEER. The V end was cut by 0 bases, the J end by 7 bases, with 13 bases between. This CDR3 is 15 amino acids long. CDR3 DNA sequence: TGCGCCAGCAGCCAAGATTGGCGGGGAACGCAGCCCCAGCATTTT. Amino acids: CASSQDWRGTQPQHF.

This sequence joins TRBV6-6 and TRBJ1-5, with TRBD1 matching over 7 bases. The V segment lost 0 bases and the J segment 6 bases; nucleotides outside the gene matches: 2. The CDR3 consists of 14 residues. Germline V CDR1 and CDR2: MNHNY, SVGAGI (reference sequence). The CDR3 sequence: CASSYSTGVQPQHF. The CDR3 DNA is TGTGCCAGCAGTTACTCTACAGGGGTTCAGCCCCAGCATTTT.

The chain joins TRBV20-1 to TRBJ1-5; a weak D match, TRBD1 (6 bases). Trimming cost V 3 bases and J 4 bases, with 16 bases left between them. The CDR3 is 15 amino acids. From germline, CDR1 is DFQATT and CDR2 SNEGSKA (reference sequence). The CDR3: CSASNGGQINQPQHF. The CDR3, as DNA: TGCAGTGCTAGTAATGGGGGCCAGATTAATCAGCCCCAGCATTTT.

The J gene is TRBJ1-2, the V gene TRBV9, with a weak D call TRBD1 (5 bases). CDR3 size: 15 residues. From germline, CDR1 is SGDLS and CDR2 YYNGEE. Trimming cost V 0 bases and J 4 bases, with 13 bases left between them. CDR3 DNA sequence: TGTGCCAGCAGCGTAGAAGGGGCCGCCCGCTATGGCTACACCTTC. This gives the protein CASSVEGAARYGYTF.

The CDR3 bases are TGCGCCAGCAGCTTGGAAGCACCTACGTTTGGAAACACCATATATTTT. Protein: CASSLEAPTFGNTIYF. The chain joins TRBV5-1 to TRBJ1-3; D not certain. Germline CDR1 and CDR2: SGHRS and YFSETQ. Trimming cost V 0 bases and J 3 bases, with 13 bases left between them. This CDR3 comprises 16 residues.

CDR3 coding DNA: TGTGCCAGCAGCTTTTTAGCGGGGCGGGACACCGGGGAGCTGTTTTTT. Amino acids: CASSFLAGRDTGELFF. The V and J genes are TRBV7-8 and TRBJ2-2, with 8 bases matching TRBD2. CDR1 and CDR2 from the germline V gene are SGHVS and FQNEAQ. The CDR3 has 16 residues. The junction had 6 bases not matched to a gene; V was cut back by 3 bases and J by 3 bases.

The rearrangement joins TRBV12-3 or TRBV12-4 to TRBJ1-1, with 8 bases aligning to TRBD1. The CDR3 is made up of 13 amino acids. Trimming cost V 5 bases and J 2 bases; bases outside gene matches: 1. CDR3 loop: CASSGQGNTEAFF. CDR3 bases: TGTGCCAGCAGTGGACAGGGAAACACTGAAGCTTTCTTT.